Listed below are T cell receptor beta chains from one sample, sequenced in a study of blood T cells in healthy people across ages. One entry per CDR3 protein results from TCRdb running MiXCR on the 5' RACE reads. The sample includes hundreds of thousands of distinct CDR3 sequences, less than 45% seen only once; the top ten take about 32%. The source material was blood. Receptors were obtained from a man older than 75 in good health. The CDR3 runs from the conserved cysteine through the conserved F or W. D genes are given only for firm matches. Only some rows state a clone size, as once, few, many or a class for expanded clones.

J gene: TRBJ2-1
V gene: TRBV28
D gene: TRBD2
clone size: once
CDR3 DNA: TGTGCCAGCAGTTTATATCCTAGCGGGACCTACAATGAGCAGTTCTTC
CDR3 protein: CASSLYPSGTYNEQFF

J gene: TRBJ2-7
V gene: TRBV6-2/TRBV6-3
D gene: TRBD1
clone size: few
CDR3 DNA: TGTGCCAGCACCCGAGGAGGGACAGGGTCCTACGAGCAGTACTTC
CDR3 protein: CASTRGGTGSYEQYF

J gene: TRBJ1-6
V gene: TRBV10-3
D gene: TRBD1
clone size: once
CDR3 DNA: TGTGCCATCAGGGACAGGGTTCGGAATTCACCCCTCCACTTT
CDR3 protein: CAIRDRVRNSPLHF

J gene: TRBJ1-2
V gene: TRBV6-2/TRBV6-3
D gene: .
clone size: few
CDR3 DNA: TGTGCCAGCAGTTCCCTGAGGGGGGTCCGGGTTGGCTACACCTTC
CDR3 protein: CASSSLRGVRVGYTF

J gene: TRBJ1-2
V gene: TRBV6-2/TRBV6-3
D gene: .
clone size: .
CDR3 DNA: TGTGCCAACAGTTACGGGACCAGCTATGGCCACACCTTC
CDR3 protein: CANSYGTSYGHTF

J gene: TRBJ1-1
V gene: TRBV6-6
D gene: TRBD1
clone size: .
CDR3 DNA: TGTGCCAGCAGTCCCGGACAGGGGCAAATGAACACTGAAGCTTTCTTT
CDR3 protein: CASSPGQGQMNTEAFF

J gene: TRBJ1-6
V gene: TRBV20-1
D gene: .
clone size: .
CDR3 DNA: TGCAGTGCTAGAGAAGGGAGCTCCTATAATTCACCCCTCCACTTT
CDR3 protein: CSAREGSSYNSPLHF

J gene: TRBJ2-1
V gene: TRBV3-1
D gene: TRBD2
clone size: .
CDR3 DNA: TGTGCCAGCAGCCAAGATCAACTAGCGGGGACTTACAATGAGCAGTTCTTC
CDR3 protein: CASSQDQLAGTYNEQFF

J gene: TRBJ2-1
V gene: TRBV18
D gene: TRBD1
clone size: .
CDR3 DNA: TGTGCCAGCTCACCCAGACAGGGGCTAGGCAATGAGCAGTTCTTC
CDR3 protein: CASSPRQGLGNEQFF

J gene: TRBJ2-5
V gene: TRBV30
D gene: .
clone size: .
CDR3 DNA: TGTGCCTGGACTACTCAAAGCCAAGAGACCCAGTACTTC
CDR3 protein: CAWTTQSQETQYF

J gene: TRBJ2-5
V gene: TRBV11-3
D gene: .
clone size: .
CDR3 DNA: TGTGCCAGCAGCCCATACAGTGAGGCGACCCAGTACTTC
CDR3 protein: CASSPYSEATQYF

J gene: TRBJ2-4
V gene: TRBV27
D gene: .
clone size: many
CDR3 DNA: TGTGCCAGCAGTTCCCGACAGAATCTTCTAGCCAAAAACATTCAGTACTTC
CDR3 protein: CASSSRQNLLAKNIQYF

J gene: TRBJ2-3
V gene: TRBV4-1
D gene: TRBD2
clone size: .
CDR3 DNA: TGCGCCAGCAGCTCCTCGAGGGCTAGCGGAACAGATACGCAGTATTTT
CDR3 protein: CASSSSRASGTDTQYF

J gene: TRBJ2-5
V gene: TRBV5-6
D gene: .
clone size: .
CDR3 DNA: TGTGCCAGCAGCTTCTCCCAGGGCCTGGGAGAGACCCAGTACTTC
CDR3 protein: CASSFSQGLGETQYF

J gene: TRBJ2-1
V gene: TRBV6-2/TRBV6-3
D gene: .
clone size: many
CDR3 DNA: TGTGCCAGCAGTTACCCGGGCAATGAGCAGTTCTTC
CDR3 protein: CASSYPGNEQFF

J gene: TRBJ2-6
V gene: TRBV28
D gene: .
clone size: many
CDR3 DNA: TGTGCCACAGCCAGGCGAGCGACAGGCTCTGGGGCCAACGTCCTGACTTTC
CDR3 protein: CATARRATGSGANVLTF

J gene: TRBJ1-1
V gene: TRBV30
D gene: .
clone size: .
CDR3 DNA: TGTGCCTGGAAGGGGAACACTGAAGCTTTCTTT
CDR3 protein: CAWKGNTEAFF